Below, one T cell receptor (beta chain) is given with its context. The entry originates in a study of T cell changes during pregnancy in multiple sclerosis. This CDR3 has 15 residues. The data were produced by immunoSEQ multiplex PCR, yet TCRdb's version contains in-frame clones alone and is incomplete. The data show about 38,000 clones, under 95% seen once. Here the sequenced sample was CD4+ T cells from peripheral blood mononuclear cells, taken in the third trimester of pregnancy. This sequence originates from a female donor in good health, enrolled as a control in a pregnancy study. The gene calls are TRBV21-1 and TRBJ1-2; TRBD1 is the table's D call, not checked against the DNA. TRBV21-1 constitutes a pseudogene. CDR3 in amino acids: CASSASRDRDSSYTF. CDR3 in DNA: TGTGCCAGCAGCGCTAGCCGGGACAGGGATTCGAGCTACACCTTC.